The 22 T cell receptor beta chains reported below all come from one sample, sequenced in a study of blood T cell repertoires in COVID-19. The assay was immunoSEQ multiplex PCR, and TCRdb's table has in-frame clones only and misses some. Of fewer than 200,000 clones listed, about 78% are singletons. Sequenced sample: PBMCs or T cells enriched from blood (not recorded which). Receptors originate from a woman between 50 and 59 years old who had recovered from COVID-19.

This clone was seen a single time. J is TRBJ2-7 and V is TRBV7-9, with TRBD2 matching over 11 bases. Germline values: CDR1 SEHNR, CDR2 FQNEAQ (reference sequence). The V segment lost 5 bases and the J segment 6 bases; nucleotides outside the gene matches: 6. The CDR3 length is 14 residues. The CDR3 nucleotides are TGTGCCAGCAGCCTAGGGGGACTAGCGGTCGAGCAGTACTTC. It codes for CASSLGGLAVEQYF.

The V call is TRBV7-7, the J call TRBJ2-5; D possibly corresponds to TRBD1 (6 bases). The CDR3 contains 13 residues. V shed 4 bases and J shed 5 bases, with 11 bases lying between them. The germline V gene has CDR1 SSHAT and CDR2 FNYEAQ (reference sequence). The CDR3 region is CASSSDSRETQYF. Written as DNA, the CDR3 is TGTGCCAGCAGCTCGGACAGTAGGGAGACCCAGTACTTC.

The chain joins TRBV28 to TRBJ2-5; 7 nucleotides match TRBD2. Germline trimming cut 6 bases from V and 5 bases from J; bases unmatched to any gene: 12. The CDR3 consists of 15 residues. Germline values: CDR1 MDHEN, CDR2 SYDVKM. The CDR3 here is CASSQGGSLRETQYF. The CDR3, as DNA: TGTGCCAGCAGCCAAGGCGGGAGTCTGCGGGAGACCCAGTACTTC.

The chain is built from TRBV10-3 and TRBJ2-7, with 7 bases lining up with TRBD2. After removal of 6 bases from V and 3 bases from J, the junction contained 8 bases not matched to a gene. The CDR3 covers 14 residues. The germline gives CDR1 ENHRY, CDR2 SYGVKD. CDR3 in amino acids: CAISVGGSGYEQYF. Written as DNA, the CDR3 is TGTGCCATCAGCGTCGGGGGGTCGGGCTACGAGCAGTACTTC.

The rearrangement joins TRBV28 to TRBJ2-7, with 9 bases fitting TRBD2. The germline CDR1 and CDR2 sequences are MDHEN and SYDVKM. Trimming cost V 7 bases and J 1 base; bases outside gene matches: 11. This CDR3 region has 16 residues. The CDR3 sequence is CASKPPGTSLSYEQYF. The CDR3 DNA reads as TGTGCCAGCAAACCTCCCGGGACTAGCCTTTCCTACGAGCAGTACTTC.

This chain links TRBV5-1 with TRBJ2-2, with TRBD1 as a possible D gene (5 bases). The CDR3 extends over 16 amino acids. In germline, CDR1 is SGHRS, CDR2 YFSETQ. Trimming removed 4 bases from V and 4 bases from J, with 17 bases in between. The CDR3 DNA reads TGCGCCAGCAGCCCTAACGCAAGACAGTCCACCGGGGAGCTGTTTTTT. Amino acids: CASSPNARQSTGELFF.

CDR3 in DNA: TGTGCCAGCACCGCACAGGGGACCAAAAACATTCAGTACTTC. Amino acids: CASTAQGTKNIQYF. The chain has TRBV25-1 and TRBJ2-4; TRBD1 aligns across 7 bases. Per germline, CDR1 MGHDK and CDR2 SYGVNS. This CDR3 has 14 amino acids. The J segment lost 2 bases and the V segment lost 7 bases, leaving 5 bases of the junction unmatched.

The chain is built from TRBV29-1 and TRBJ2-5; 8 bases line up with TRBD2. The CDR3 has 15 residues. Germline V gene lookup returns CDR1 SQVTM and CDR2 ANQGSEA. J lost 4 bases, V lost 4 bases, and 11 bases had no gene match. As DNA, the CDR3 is TGCAGCGTTGCGGGGGGGGCGCCTGATATAGAGACCCAGTACTTC. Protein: CSVAGGAPDIETQYF.

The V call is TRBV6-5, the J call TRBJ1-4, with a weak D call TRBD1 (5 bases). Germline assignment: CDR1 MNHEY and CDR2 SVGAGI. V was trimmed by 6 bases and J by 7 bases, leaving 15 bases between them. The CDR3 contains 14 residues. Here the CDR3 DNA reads TGTGCCAGCAGGTCGGGGGAAGCGGGTGAAAAACTGTTTTTT. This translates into CASRSGEAGEKLFF.

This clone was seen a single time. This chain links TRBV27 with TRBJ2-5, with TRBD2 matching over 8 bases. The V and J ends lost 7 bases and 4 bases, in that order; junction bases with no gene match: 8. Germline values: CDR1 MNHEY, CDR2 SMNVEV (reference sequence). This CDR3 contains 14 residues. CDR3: CASTRGGQGETQYF. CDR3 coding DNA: TGTGCCAGCACCCGGGGGGGGCAAGGAGAGACCCAGTACTTC.

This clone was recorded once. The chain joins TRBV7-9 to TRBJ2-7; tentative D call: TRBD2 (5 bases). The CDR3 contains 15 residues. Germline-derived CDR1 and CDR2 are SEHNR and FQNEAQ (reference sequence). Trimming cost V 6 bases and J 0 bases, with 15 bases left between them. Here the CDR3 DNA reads TGTGCCAGCAGAGAGGGAGACACCTACTCCTACGAGCAGTACTTC. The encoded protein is CASREGDTYSYEQYF.

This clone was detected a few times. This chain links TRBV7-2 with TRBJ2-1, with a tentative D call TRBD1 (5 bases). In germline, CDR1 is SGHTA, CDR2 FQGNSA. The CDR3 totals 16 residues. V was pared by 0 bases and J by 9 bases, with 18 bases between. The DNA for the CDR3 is TGTGCCAGCAGCTTAGCGAGTCAAGGGTCAAGGGGTGAGCAGTTCTTC. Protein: CASSLASQGSRGEQFF. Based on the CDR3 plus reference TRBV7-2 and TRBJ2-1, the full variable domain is GAGVSQSPSNKVTEKGKDVELRCDPISGHTALYWYRQSLGQGLEFLIYFQGNSAPDKSGLPSDRFSAERTGGSVSTLTIQRTQQEDSAVYLCASSLASQGSRGEQFFGPGTRLTVL.

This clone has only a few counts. CDR3 loop: CASSLGGAGGENYGYTF. CDR3 coding DNA: TGTGCCAGCAGTTTAGGTGGTGCGGGGGGGGAGAACTATGGCTACACCTTC. The chain uses TRBV28 and TRBJ1-2; the D gene is possibly TRBD1 (5 bases). The CDR3 sequence is 17 residues long. V lost 2 bases and J lost 2, with 18 bases in between. Germline V CDR1 and CDR2: MDHEN, SYDVKM.

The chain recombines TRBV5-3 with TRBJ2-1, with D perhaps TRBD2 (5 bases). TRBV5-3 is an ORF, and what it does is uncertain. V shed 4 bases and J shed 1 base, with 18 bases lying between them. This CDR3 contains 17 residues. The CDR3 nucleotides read TGTGCCAGAAGCAGCCCAGAGCGGAGAGGATCCTACAATGAGCAGTTCTTC. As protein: CARSSPERRGSYNEQFF.

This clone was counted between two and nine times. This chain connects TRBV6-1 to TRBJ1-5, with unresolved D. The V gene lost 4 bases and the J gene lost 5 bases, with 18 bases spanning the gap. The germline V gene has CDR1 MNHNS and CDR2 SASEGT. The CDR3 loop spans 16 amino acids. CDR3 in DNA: TGTGCCAGCAGTGCTTTAGGGAGGAGTACCGATCAGCCCCAGCATTTT. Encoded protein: CASSALGRSTDQPQHF.

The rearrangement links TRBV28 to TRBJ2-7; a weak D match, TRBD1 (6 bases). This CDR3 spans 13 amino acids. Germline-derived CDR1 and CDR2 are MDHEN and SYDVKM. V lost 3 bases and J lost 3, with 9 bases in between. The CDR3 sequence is CASSLGHHYEQYF. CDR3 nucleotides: TGTGCCAGCAGTTTGGGACACCACTACGAGCAGTACTTC.

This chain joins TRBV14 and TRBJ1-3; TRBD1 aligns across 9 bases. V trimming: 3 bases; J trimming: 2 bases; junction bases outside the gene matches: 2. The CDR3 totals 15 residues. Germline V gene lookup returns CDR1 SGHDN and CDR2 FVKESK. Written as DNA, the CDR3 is TGTGCCAGCAGCCACAGGACAGGGGCTGGAAACACCATATATTTT. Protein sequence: CASSHRTGAGNTIYF.

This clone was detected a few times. The CDR3 spells CASSQGTRGTHF. In DNA, the CDR3 is TGTGCCAGCAGCCAAGGGACCAGGGGCACCCACTTT. The chain couples TRBV3-1 (or the pseudogene TRBV3-2) to TRBJ1-6, with D possibly TRBD1 on 6 matching bases. In germline, CDR1 is LGHDT, CDR2 YNNKEL (reference sequence). Trimming stripped 1 base from V and 18 bases from J, with 13 bases between. CDR3 size: 12 residues.

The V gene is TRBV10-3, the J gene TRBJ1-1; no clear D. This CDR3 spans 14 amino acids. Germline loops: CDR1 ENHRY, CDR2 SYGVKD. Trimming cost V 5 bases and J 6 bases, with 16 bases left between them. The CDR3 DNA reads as TGTGCCATCAGTACCCCCACAGAACGCGCTGAAGCTTTCTTT. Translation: CAISTPTERAEAFF.

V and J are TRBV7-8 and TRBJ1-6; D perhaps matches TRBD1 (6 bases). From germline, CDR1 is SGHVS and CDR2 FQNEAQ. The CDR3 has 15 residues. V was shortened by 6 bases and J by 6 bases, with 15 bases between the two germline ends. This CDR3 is CASSTKGRGNSPLHF. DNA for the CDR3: TGTGCCAGCAGTACCAAGGGCAGGGGTAATTCACCCCTCCACTTT. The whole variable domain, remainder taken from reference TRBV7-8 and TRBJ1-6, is GAGVSQSPRYKVAKRGQDVALRCDPISGHVSLFWYQQALGQGPEFLTYFQNEAQLDKSGLPSDRFFAERPEGSVSTLKIQRTQQEDSAVYLCASSTKGRGNSPLHFGNGTRLTVT.

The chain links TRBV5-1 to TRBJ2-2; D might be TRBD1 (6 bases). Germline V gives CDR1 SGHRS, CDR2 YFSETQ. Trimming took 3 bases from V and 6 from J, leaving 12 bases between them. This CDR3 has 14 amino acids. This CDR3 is CASSWGQGAGELFF. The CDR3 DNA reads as TGCGCCAGCAGCTGGGGACAAGGCGCCGGGGAGCTGTTTTTT.

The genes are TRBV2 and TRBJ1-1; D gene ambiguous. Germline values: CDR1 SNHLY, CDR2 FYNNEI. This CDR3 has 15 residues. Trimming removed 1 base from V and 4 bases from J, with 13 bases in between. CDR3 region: CASSEGGIGSTEAFF. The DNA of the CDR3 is TGTGCCAGCAGTGAAGGAGGGATCGGCAGCACTGAAGCTTTCTTT.